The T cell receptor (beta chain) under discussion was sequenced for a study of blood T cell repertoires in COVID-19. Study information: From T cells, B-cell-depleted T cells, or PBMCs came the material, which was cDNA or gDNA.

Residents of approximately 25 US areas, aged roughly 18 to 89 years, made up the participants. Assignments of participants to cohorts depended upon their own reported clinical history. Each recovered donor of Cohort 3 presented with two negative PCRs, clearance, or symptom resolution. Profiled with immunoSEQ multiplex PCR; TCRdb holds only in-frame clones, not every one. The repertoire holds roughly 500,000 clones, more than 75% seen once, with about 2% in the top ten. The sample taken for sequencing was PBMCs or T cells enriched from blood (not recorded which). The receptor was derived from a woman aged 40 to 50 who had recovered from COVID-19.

The CDR3 reads CASSPRGTGELFF. As DNA, the CDR3 is TGTGCCAGCAGTCCCAGGGGGACCGGGGAGCTGTTTTTT. The gene calls are TRBV2 and TRBJ2-2, with 7 bases aligning to TRBD1. The CDR3 runs 13 residues. Looked up from germline, CDR1 is SNHLY and CDR2 is FYNNEI. Unmatched junction bases numbered 2, after V lost 5 bases and J lost 5 bases.